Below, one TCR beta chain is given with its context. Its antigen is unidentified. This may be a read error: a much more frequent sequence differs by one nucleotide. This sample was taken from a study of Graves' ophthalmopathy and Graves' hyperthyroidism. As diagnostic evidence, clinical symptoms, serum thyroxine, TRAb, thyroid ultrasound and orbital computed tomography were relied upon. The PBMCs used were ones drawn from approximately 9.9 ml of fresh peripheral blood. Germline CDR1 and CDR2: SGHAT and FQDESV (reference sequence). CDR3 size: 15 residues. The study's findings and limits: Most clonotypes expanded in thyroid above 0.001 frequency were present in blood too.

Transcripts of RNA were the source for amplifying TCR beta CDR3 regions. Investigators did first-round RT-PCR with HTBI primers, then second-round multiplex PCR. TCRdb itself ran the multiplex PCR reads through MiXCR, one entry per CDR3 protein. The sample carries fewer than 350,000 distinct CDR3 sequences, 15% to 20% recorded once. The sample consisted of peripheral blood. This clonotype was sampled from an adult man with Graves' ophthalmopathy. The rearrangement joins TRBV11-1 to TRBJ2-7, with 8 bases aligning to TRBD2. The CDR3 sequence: CASSSAGDAAYEQCF. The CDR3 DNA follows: TGTGCCAGCAGCTCAGCGGGGGATGCGGCCTACGAGCAGTGCTTC.